This T cell receptor beta chain was identified during a study of CD8+ T cells in alopecia areata. For the study at large: Twice daily, treated patients received 5 to 10 mg of oral tofacitinib. Study-wide findings and caveats: Higher clonality and more expanded CD8+ clones appeared in lesional than normal scalp. Scalp clonality decreased significantly with tofacitinib, and so did expanded CD8+ clones among the top 100.

The J segment lost 2 bases and the V segment lost 0 bases, leaving 6 bases of the junction unmatched. The CDR3 covers 16 residues. Germline assignment: CDR1 SGHRS and CDR2 YFSETQ. Following RNA extraction, reverse transcription yielded cDNA that acted as the sequencing template. Libraries were prepared by immunoSEQ multiplex PCR; TCRdb keeps only in-frame clonotypes and omits some of them. The table records approximately 180,000 clones, 58% of them present only once. This clone was observed once. Its specificity is unknown. As for treatment: oral pan-JAK inhibitor, 5-10 mg twice daily. Source: CD4+ T cells sorted from blood, taken at week 56, from a patient treated with tofacitinib. The chain couples TRBV5-1 to TRBJ2-3, with TRBD2 identical over 7 bases. The source of this sequence is a human donor with alopecia areata. The CDR3 region is CASSLEAGVVTDTQYF. The CDR3 nucleotides read TGCGCCAGCAGCTTGGAGGCGGGGGTCGTCACAGATACGCAGTATTTT. The complete variable domain, with remaining parts taken from reference TRBV5-1 and TRBJ2-3, reads KAGVTQTPRYLIKTRGQQVTLSCSPISGHRSVSWYQQTPGQGLQFLFEYFSETQRNKGNFPGRFSGRQFSNSRSEMNVSTLELGDSALYLCASSLEAGVVTDTQYFGPGTRLTVL.